This TCR beta chain stems from a study of cytomegalovirus exposure and HLA in healthy donors. Points from the study as a whole: It was shown in a later analysis that HLA-associated TCR beta chains were more clonally expanded than other, equally common chains.

Germline V CDR1 and CDR2: SEHNR, FQNEAQ (reference sequence). This CDR3 comprises 12 residues. V dropped 3 bases and J dropped 5 bases, with 7 bases sitting between them. Amplification used 60 Vbeta primers and 13 Jbeta primers. Only in-frame clones appear in the TCRdb table, and some are missing; sequencing was by immunoSEQ multiplex PCR. Of under 200,000 clones listed, about 80% were seen once; the top ten hold approximately 1.4%. In the case of this clone: Its antigen is unknown.

The rearrangement links TRBV7-9 to TRBJ1-2; possible D gene TRBD1, 5 bases. Sequences were obtained from PBMCs. This TCR came from a young man in good health and CMV-seronegative. CDR3 residues: CASSLEGYGYTF. The CDR3, as DNA: TGTGCCAGCAGCTTGGAGGGGTATGGCTACACCTTC.